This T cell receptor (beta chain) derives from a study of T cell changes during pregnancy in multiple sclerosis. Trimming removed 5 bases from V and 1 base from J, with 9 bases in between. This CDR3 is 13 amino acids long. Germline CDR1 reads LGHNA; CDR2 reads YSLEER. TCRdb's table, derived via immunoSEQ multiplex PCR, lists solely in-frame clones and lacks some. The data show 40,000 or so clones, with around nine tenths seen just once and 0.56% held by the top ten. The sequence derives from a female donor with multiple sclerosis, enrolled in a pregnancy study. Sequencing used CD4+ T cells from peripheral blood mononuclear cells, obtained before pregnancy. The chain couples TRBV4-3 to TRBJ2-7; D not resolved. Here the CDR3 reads CASSIGRSYEQYF. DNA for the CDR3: TGCGCCAGCAGCATCGGTAGATCCTACGAGCAGTACTTC.